These 17 T cell receptor beta chains share one sample of origin, sequenced in a study of shared clonotypes between healthy human individuals (TCRdb year 2020). Library preparation was by the immunoSEQ multiplex PCR assay. Held by TCRdb, this immuneACCESS table contains in-frame sequences only and omits some clones. Under half of the omission traces to an unresolved V gene where checked; the cause of the rest is unknown. This sample gives 1 million to 1.2 million clones in total; 60% to 85% of them show up just once. More than 0.85% of the sample is in the top ten clones. Sample: memory CD4+ T cells from PBMCs. The cell subset or site tag for this specimen amounts to: CD45RA-negative fraction. Every receptor here comes from a man aged 18-30 years in good health. Some clones in this sample may be carry-over from other donors' samples.

The chain uses TRBV7-2 and TRBJ1-3; 7 bases align to TRBD1. In germline, CDR1 is SGHTA, CDR2 FQGNSA. This CDR3 spans 15 amino acids. The V and J ends lost 5 bases and 3 bases, in that order; junction bases with no gene match: 7. DNA of the CDR3: TGTGCCAGCAGCCCCGTGACAGGGCGTGGAAACACCATATATTTT. This encodes CASSPVTGRGNTIYF.

The rearrangement links TRBV7-2 to TRBJ1-2; D possibly corresponds to TRBD1 (6 bases). The CDR3 length is 16 residues. V was pared by 1 base and J by 3 bases, with 15 bases between. CDR1 is SGHTA, CDR2 FQGNSA, per germline. The CDR3 DNA sequence: TGTGCCAGCAGCTTAGGCTCCGAGGGGGTGTACTATGGCTACACCTTC. It specifies CASSLGSEGVYYGYTF.

The V gene is TRBV7-9, the J gene TRBJ2-7; a possible D gene is TRBD2 (5 bases). Trimming removed 4 bases from V and 2 bases from J, with 15 bases in between. The germline V gene has CDR1 SEHNR and CDR2 FQNEAQ (reference sequence). This CDR3 region has 15 residues. CDR3 bases: TGTGCCAGCAGCTCCCGGGGAATTGAAACCTACGAGCAGTACTTC. It specifies CASSSRGIETYEQYF.

The chain employs TRBV6-6 and TRBJ1-1; D ambiguous. CDR1 and CDR2 from the germline V gene are MNHNY and SVGAGI (reference sequence). The CDR3 length is 14 residues. Trimming cost V 3 bases and J 1 base, with 9 bases left between them. CDR3 protein: CASSYNSRNTEAFF. In nucleotides, the CDR3 is TGTGCCAGCAGTTATAACAGCCGGAACACTGAAGCTTTCTTT.

Concerning this clone itself: At the DNA level, this CDR3 is encoded by other sequences in the same sample as well. The rearrangement uses TRBV6-5 and TRBJ2-5; no firm D call. Germline V gene lookup returns CDR1 MNHEY and CDR2 SVGAGI. CDR3 length: 14 amino acids. V shed 0 bases and J shed 2 bases, with 7 bases lying between them. The CDR3 protein is CASSYSSLQETQYF. DNA for the CDR3: TGTGCCAGCAGTTACTCGAGTCTACAAGAGACCCAGTACTTC.

This clone was seen a handful of times. V is TRBV4-1 and J is TRBJ2-5, with 10 bases aligning to TRBD2. The end of the DNA aligns better with TRBJ2-7, so the J call may be wrong. CDR1 is MGHRA, CDR2 YSYEKL, per germline. The length of the CDR3 is 21 residues. The CDR3 nucleotides are TGCGCCAGCAGCCCCTGGCGGGCAGATAGGGCTAGCGGGAGCTTTTCTTACGAGCAGTACTTC. The encoded protein is CASSPWRADRASGSFSYEQYF.

There are many counts of this clone. V gene TRBV11-2 combines with J gene TRBJ2-3, with D perhaps TRBD2 (5 bases). Germline V CDR1 and CDR2: SGHAT, FQNNGV. The CDR3 is 13 amino acids. V was cut by 1 base and J by 5 bases, with 7 bases left in between. In DNA form, the CDR3 reads TGTGCCAGCAGCTTAGGACGGGGAGATACGCAGTATTTT. Translation gives CASSLGRGDTQYF.

The chain combines TRBV25-1 with TRBJ1-4, with a tentative D call TRBD1 (5 bases). Germline V gives CDR1 MGHDK, CDR2 SYGVNS. The CDR3 extends over 14 amino acids. V lost 3 bases and J lost 7, with 12 bases in between. CDR3 residues: CASSDPGLIEKLFF. CDR3 bases: TGTGCCAGCAGTGACCCAGGGTTAATTGAAAAACTGTTTTTT.

This chain uses TRBV5-1 with TRBJ2-1; 9 positions agree with TRBD2. This CDR3 is 15 amino acids long. Trimming took 4 bases from V and 4 from J; bases not matched to a gene: 6. The germline V gene encodes CDR1 SGHRS and CDR2 YFSETQ. Here the CDR3 DNA reads TGCGCCAGCAGCGAGCTAGCGGGGCGGTACAATGAGCAGTTCTTC. Translated: CASSELAGRYNEQFF.

The sample holds one count of this clone. The chain couples TRBV28 to TRBJ2-4; the match to TRBD1 covers 8 bases. Germline values: CDR1 MDHEN, CDR2 SYDVKM. The CDR3 totals 15 residues. V gave up 6 bases and J gave up 7 bases; unmatched junction bases: 11. CDR3 coding DNA: TGTGCCAGCAGCCTCCGGTCAGGGGGCAGGAACATTCAGTACTTC. As protein: CASSLRSGGRNIQYF.

The V and J genes are TRBV7-3 and TRBJ2-7, with a weak D call TRBD2 (5 bases). V lost 5 bases and J 5 bases, leaving 13 bases between the germline ends. The CDR3 runs to 13 residues. CDR1 is SGHTA, CDR2 FQGTGA, per germline. DNA for the CDR3: TGTGCCAGCAGCCCTCAGGCCGGGAACGAGCAGTACTTC. It codes for CASSPQAGNEQYF.

The V call is TRBV30, the J call TRBJ1-2, with a possible D match to TRBD1 (5 bases). Germline V CDR1 and CDR2: GTSNPN, SVGIG (reference sequence). This CDR3 has 16 residues. V lost 0 bases to trimming and J lost 2 bases, with 16 bases between them. The chain's CDR3 is CAWSVGAAGGNYGYTF. The CDR3, as DNA: TGTGCCTGGAGTGTAGGTGCGGCGGGGGGGAACTATGGCTACACCTTC.

This sequence joins TRBV28 and TRBJ2-6; no clear D. V lost 6 bases and J lost 4, with 13 bases in between. CDR1 is MDHEN and CDR2 is SYDVKM in the germline V gene. The CDR3 runs to 15 residues. This CDR3 reads CASSSPATGANVLTF. The CDR3 DNA sequence: TGTGCCAGCAGCTCCCCCGCGACAGGGGCCAACGTCCTGACTTTC.

V is TRBV7-8 and J is TRBJ2-5; unclear D gene. The J call may be faulty, since TRBJ2-7 better matches the DNA end. The CDR3 runs to 12 residues. Germline CDR1 and CDR2: SGHVS and FQNEAQ. The CDR3 loop reads CASSPHGDEQYF. The CDR3 bases are TGTGCCAGCAGCCCCCATGGGGACGAGCAGTACTTC.

About this clone: An end of the junction differs from the germline gene, which may be a read error. The sample carries other DNA sequences with the same CDR3. The V call is TRBV28, the J call TRBJ2-7; 7 bases match TRBD1. CDR3 length: 13 residues. Germline V gene data show CDR1 as MDHEN and CDR2 as SYDVKM. CDR3: CASRGQSSYEQYF. CDR3 bases: TGCGCCAGTCGGGGACAGTCCTCCTACGAGCAGTACTTC.

A few counts support this clone. This chain joins TRBV7-2 and TRBJ1-1; 9 bases agree with TRBD1. CDR1 SGHTA and CDR2 FQGNSA come from the germline V gene. There are 14 residues in the CDR3. J was trimmed by 5 bases and V by 4 bases; bases with no gene match: 5. The CDR3 region has the DNA TGTGCCAGCAGCTCGGACAGGGGTTGGACTGAAGCTTTCTTT. It encodes CASSSDRGWTEAFF.

This clone was counted many times. V and J are TRBV28 and TRBJ2-7; 9 bases are shared with TRBD2. Germline-derived CDR1 and CDR2 are MDHEN and SYDVKM. CDR3 size: 19 residues. With V trimmed by 9 bases and J by 0 bases, 21 bases remained unmatched. The CDR3 is CASLTLLPSGTSHSYEQYF. CDR3 DNA: TGTGCCAGTCTAACCCTACTCCCTTCCGGGACTAGCCACTCCTACGAGCAGTACTTC. The full variable domain, with the rest looked up from reference TRBV28 and TRBJ2-7, is DVKVTQSSRYLVKRTGEKVFLECVQDMDHENMFWYRQDPGLGLRLIYFSYDVKMKEKGDIPEGYSVSREKKERFSLILESASTNQTSMYLCASLTLLPSGTSHSYEQYFGPGTRLTVT.